Shown below are 26 T cell receptor beta chains from a single sample sequenced in a study of Ad26.COV2.S vaccination and SARS-CoV-2 variants. Clones were sequenced by immunoSEQ multiplex PCR, and TCRdb holds only the in-frame ones, with some missing. Among 400,000 to 450,000 clones listed, 75% to 95% were seen once. Indicated treatment: some 19 received Ad26.COV2.S at low or high dose, single or two shots; roughly five received placebo; per-sample allocation not given. Samples analyzed were those drawn on day 63 after the first vaccine or placebo injection. Material: peripheral blood, obtained in a trial of Ad26.COV2.S vaccine versus placebo. The source is a person aged 18-65 years who received the Ad26.COV2.S COVID-19 vaccine or a placebo.

This clone was seen a single time. The chain has TRBV27 and TRBJ1-2, with D uncertain. Germline loops: CDR1 MNHEY, CDR2 SMNVEV (reference sequence). V shed 3 bases and J shed 8 bases, with 13 bases lying between them. This CDR3 is 13 amino acids long. CDR3 DNA sequence: TGTGCCAGCAGTTTTGGAAGATTCGACGGCTACACCTTC. Translation gives CASSFGRFDGYTF.

V usage is TRBV19 and J usage is TRBJ1-2, with unresolved D. Trimming removed 3 bases at V and 7 bases at J, with 18 bases between. This CDR3 spans 15 amino acids. Per the germline V gene, CDR1 is LNHDA and CDR2 is SQIVND (reference sequence). CDR3 in DNA: TGTGCCAGTAGTATCATACAGAGCGAACAAACTGGCTACACCTTC. Translation gives CASSIIQSEQTGYTF.

The gene calls are TRBV7-2 and TRBJ2-4; TRBD1 aligns across 8 bases. V shed 2 bases and J 7 bases; nucleotides not matched to a gene: 7. From germline, CDR1 is SGHTA and CDR2 FQGNSA. This CDR3 has 15 amino acids. The CDR3 sequence is CASSLFLTGGNIQYF. The CDR3 DNA follows: TGTGCCAGCAGCTTATTCCTTACAGGGGGGAACATTCAGTACTTC. Based on the CDR3 plus reference TRBV7-2 and TRBJ2-4, the full variable domain is GAGVSQSPSNKVTEKGKDVELRCDPISGHTALYWYRQSLGQGLEFLIYFQGNSAPDKSGLPSDRFSAERTGGSVSTLTIQRTQQEDSAVYLCASSLFLTGGNIQYFGAGTRLSVL.

The CDR3: CASSFRDTGELFF. The CDR3 DNA follows: TGTGCCAGCAGCTTCCGAGACACCGGGGAGCTGTTTTTT. This chain uses TRBV5-5 with TRBJ2-2; D gene ambiguous. This CDR3 comprises 13 residues. Trimming cost V 2 bases and J 3 bases, with 5 bases left between them. Germline V gene sequence: CDR1 SGHKS, CDR2 YYEKEE (reference sequence).

This chain uses TRBV4-3 with TRBJ2-2; D might be TRBD1 (5 bases). Per germline, CDR1 LGHNA and CDR2 YSLEER. The CDR3 is made up of 14 amino acids. Trimming stripped 1 base from V and 3 bases from J, with 6 bases between. The CDR3, as DNA: TGCGCCAGCAGCCAAGCAGGGTACACCGGGGAGCTGTTTTTT. It specifies CASSQAGYTGELFF.

The rearrangement joins TRBV30 to TRBJ1-1; 8 nucleotides match TRBD1. Per the germline V gene, CDR1 is GTSNPN and CDR2 is SVGIG (reference sequence). After removal of 2 bases from V and 2 bases from J, the junction contained 4 bases not matched to a gene. The CDR3 loop spans 14 amino acids. In nucleotides, the CDR3 is TGTGCCTGGAGTCGGACAGGGCCTAACACTGAAGCTTTCTTT. Encoded protein: CAWSRTGPNTEAFF.

The rearrangement uses TRBV5-1 and TRBJ2-7; 7 bases match TRBD2. V was pared by 5 bases and J by 0 bases, with 8 bases of the junction left unmatched. The CDR3 contains 15 residues. Germline-derived CDR1 and CDR2 are SGHRS and YFSETQ. CDR3 DNA: TGCGCCAGCAGAGTTACGGGAGGTAACTCCTACGAGCAGTACTTC. Its protein product is CASRVTGGNSYEQYF.

This clone was observed a single time. V is TRBV5-1 and J is TRBJ2-7; weak D call: TRBD2 (6 bases). The CDR3 has 15 residues. Looked up from germline, CDR1 is SGHRS and CDR2 is YFSETQ. Trimming shortened V by 4 bases and J by 7 bases, and 21 bases separated the two germline ends. Written as DNA, the CDR3 is TGCGCCAGCAGCCCGGGGGAGGACCCCCATCGAGAGCAGTACTTC. This sequence encodes CASSPGEDPHREQYF.

The chain couples TRBV10-2 to TRBJ2-3, with 8 bases fitting TRBD2. Trimming took 2 bases from V and 3 from J; bases not matched to a gene: 4. CDR1 and CDR2 from the germline V gene are WSHSY and SAAADI. The CDR3 is 15 amino acids. CDR3 sequence: CASSEVSGITDTQYF. The CDR3 nucleotides read TGCGCCAGCAGTGAGGTTAGCGGGATAACAGATACGCAGTATTTT.

This chain joins TRBV30 and TRBJ1-5; D remains unclear. The CDR3 extends over 15 amino acids. The V gene's germline CDR1 is GTSNPN and CDR2 SVGIG (reference sequence). Deletions cut 4 bases from V and 0 bases from J, with 13 bases between. The CDR3 protein is CAWTPDLTSNQPQHF. CDR3 in DNA: TGTGCCTGGACCCCGGACCTTACTAGCAATCAGCCCCAGCATTTT.

This chain joins TRBV15 and TRBJ2-1; D not resolved. This CDR3 contains 18 residues. In germline, CDR1 is LNHNV, CDR2 YYDKDF (reference sequence). Trimming removed 0 bases at V and 6 bases at J, with 21 bases between. CDR3 amino acids: CATSRDILARMWINEQFF. Written as DNA, the CDR3 is TGTGCCACCAGCAGAGATATTTTAGCTCGCATGTGGATCAATGAGCAGTTCTTC. Together with reference TRBV15 and TRBJ2-1, the CDR3 gives the full variable domain: DAMVIQNPRYQVTQFGKPVTLSCSQTLNHNVMYWYQQKSSQAPKLLFHYYDKDFNNEADTPDNFQSRRPNTSFCFLDIRSPGLGDTAMYLCATSRDILARMWINEQFFGPGTRLTVL.

This clone was detected only a few times. This chain links TRBV19 with TRBJ2-7; D not resolved. CDR1 and CDR2 (germline): LNHDA, SQIVND (reference sequence). Trimming removed 3 bases from V and 4 bases from J, with 10 bases in between. The CDR3 has 13 residues. The CDR3 DNA reads TGTGCCAGTAGTATGGTGGGGTTTTACGAGCAGTACTTC. It is translated as CASSMVGFYEQYF.

This clone showed up just once. The chain uses TRBV5-1 and TRBJ2-3; 9 bases map to TRBD1. The V gene's germline CDR1 is SGHRS and CDR2 YFSETQ. Trimming at V came to 0 bases and at J to 5 bases, leaving 4 bases not matched to a gene. The CDR3 extends over 15 amino acids. The CDR3 loop is CASSLVGQGGDTQYF. CDR3 DNA sequence: TGCGCCAGCAGCTTGGTGGGACAGGGCGGAGATACGCAGTATTTT.

The rearrangement uses TRBV20-1 and TRBJ2-5; D uncertain. Trimming stripped 3 bases from V and 5 bases from J, with 10 bases between. The CDR3 covers 12 residues. Looked up from germline, CDR1 is DFQATT and CDR2 is SNEGSKA (reference sequence). In DNA, the CDR3 is TGCAGTGCTAGTACGTTAGTGGAGACCCAGTACTTC. Translated, it gives CSASTLVETQYF.

The genes are TRBV18 and TRBJ1-1; maybe TRBD1 (6 bases). Looked up from germline, CDR1 is KGHSH and CDR2 is LQKENI. V shed 2 bases and J shed 7 bases, with 17 bases lying between them. The CDR3 has 15 residues. CDR3 amino acids: CASSPIRQVGGEAFF. CDR3 bases: TGTGCCAGCTCACCAATCCGACAGGTCGGGGGTGAAGCTTTCTTT.

The chain's CDR3 is CASSLRTGGDYEQYF. In nucleotides, the CDR3 is TGTGCCAGCAGTCTGCGGACAGGGGGTGACTACGAGCAGTACTTC. V and J are TRBV28 and TRBJ2-7; 10 bases match TRBD1. The CDR3 totals 15 residues. In germline, CDR1 is MDHEN, CDR2 SYDVKM. V gave up 5 bases and J gave up 3 bases; unmatched junction bases: 7.

This clone has just a few counts. The chain links TRBV9 to TRBJ2-2; D remains unclear. CDR1 is SGDLS, CDR2 YYNGEE, per germline. The CDR3 loop spans 12 amino acids. Trimming cost V 0 bases and J 4 bases, with 1 base left between them. The DNA for the CDR3 is TGTGCCAGCAGCGTAGTCACCGGGGAGCTGTTTTTT. Protein sequence: CASSVVTGELFF.

The gene calls are TRBV6-5 and TRBJ2-7; TRBD2 matches 8 bases. Per the germline V gene, CDR1 is MNHEY and CDR2 is SVGAGI. There are 14 residues in the CDR3. J was trimmed by 3 bases and V by 0 bases; bases with no gene match: 1. The DNA of the CDR3 is TGTGCCAGCAGTTACTCTCTAGCGGGCTACGAGCAGTACTTC. It encodes CASSYSLAGYEQYF.

This chain links TRBV29-1 with TRBJ2-5; 7 nucleotides line up with TRBD2. The CDR3 extends over 12 amino acids. The V and J ends lost 4 bases and 3 bases, in that order; junction bases with no gene match: 2. Germline V CDR1 and CDR2: SQVTM, ANQGSEA. CDR3 DNA sequence: TGCAGCGTTGGTGGGGGGGAAGAGACCCAGTACTTC. Translated: CSVGGGEETQYF.

The V and J genes are TRBV4-3 and TRBJ1-4, with D unresolved. Trimming stripped 1 base from V and 0 bases from J, with 12 bases between. From germline, CDR1 is LGHNA and CDR2 YSLEER. This CDR3 region has 17 residues. This chain's CDR3 is CASSQAPPDATNEKLFF. The CDR3 bases are TGCGCCAGCAGCCAAGCTCCTCCCGACGCAACTAATGAAAAACTGTTTTTT.

CDR3 residues: CASSLATAPAETQYF. The CDR3 region has the DNA TGCGCCAGCAGCTTGGCTACAGCCCCGGCGGAGACCCAGTACTTC. J is TRBJ2-5 and V is TRBV5-1, with unresolved D. V lost 0 bases to trimming and J lost 5 bases, with 14 bases between them. Germline CDR1 reads SGHRS; CDR2 reads YFSETQ. CDR3 size: 15 residues.

V usage is TRBV11-2 and J usage is TRBJ2-7; TRBD1 agrees at 10 bases. With 1 base clipped from V and 4 bases from J, the junction kept 4 bases outside the gene matches. The length of the CDR3 is 15 residues. The germline V gene has CDR1 SGHAT and CDR2 FQNNGV. CDR3 amino acids: CASSLATGGFYEQYF. The CDR3 region has the DNA TGTGCCAGCAGCTTAGCGACAGGGGGCTTTTACGAGCAGTACTTC.

This chain connects TRBV9 to TRBJ1-4; weak D call: TRBD1 (5 bases). The length of the CDR3 is 14 residues. V gave up 0 bases and J gave up 5 bases, with 8 bases separating them. CDR1 is SGDLS, CDR2 YYNGEE, per germline. The CDR3 here is CASSVDHRNEKLFF. Here the CDR3 DNA reads TGTGCCAGCAGCGTAGATCACAGGAATGAAAAACTGTTTTTT.

The chain combines TRBV6-6 with TRBJ1-1; a possible D gene is TRBD1 (5 bases). The CDR3 sequence is 14 residues long. Deletions cut 6 bases from V and 4 bases from J, with 15 bases between. Germline assignment: CDR1 MNHNY and CDR2 SVGAGI (reference sequence). The CDR3 nucleotides are TGTGCCAGCAGCCGACTCCAGGGTAGCACTGAAGCTTTCTTT. This gives the protein CASSRLQGSTEAFF.

This clone occurred a few times. The chain recombines TRBV7-3 with TRBJ2-7; D ambiguous. The V gene lost 2 bases and the J gene lost 3 bases, with 8 bases spanning the gap. The CDR3 extends over 13 amino acids. Germline V gene sequence: CDR1 SGHTA, CDR2 FQGTGA. The CDR3 spells CASSLGVDYEQYF. CDR3 coding DNA: TGTGCCAGCAGCTTAGGTGTAGACTACGAGCAGTACTTC.

The rearrangement links TRBV5-1 to TRBJ1-1; D perhaps matches TRBD1 (5 bases). Germline CDR1 SGHRS, CDR2 YFSETQ. V dropped 4 bases and J dropped 0 bases, with 16 bases sitting between them. This CDR3 spans 16 amino acids. The DNA of the CDR3 is TGCGCCAGCAGCCCGATACCAGGGTCCCTGAACACTGAAGCTTTCTTT. Its protein is CASSPIPGSLNTEAFF.